This T cell receptor beta chain was profiled in a study of molecular identifiers for immune sequencing clone quantification. This clonotype has only one observation. Antigen specificity is unknown. General observations from the study: Under 1% of molecules in naive cells, but over 97% of effector molecules, belonged to clones above 20 RNA copies.

Libraries used roughly 18,000 to 1,100,000 sorted naive CD8 T cells and 10%, 30% or 50% RNA input. Sorting isolated naive CD8 T cells as CD8+CD4-CCR7+CD45RA+ events. The germline V gene has CDR1 LGHNA and CDR2 YSLEER. The CDR3 totals 15 residues. The ends were cut back, 9 bases at V and 0 bases at J, with 15 bases in the middle. TCRdb re-analysed the PCR reads in MiXCR, keeping a single row per CDR3 protein. The sample has 550,000 to 750,000 distinct CDR3 sequences, less than 20% seen once; the top ten hold roughly 0.9%. Sequenced sample: naive CD8+ T cells from blood, with Jurkat cell RNA spiked in. Subset reported: FACS-sorted CD8+CD4-CCR7+CD45RA+ naive T cells. The clonotype originates from a human donor in good health. Some libraries in this study had Jurkat cell RNA spiked in. V usage is TRBV4-3 and J usage is TRBJ1-5; no definite D call. The CDR3 bases are TGCGCCAGGAGGCCAAGGATAGATAGCAATCAGCCCCAGCATTTT. This sequence encodes CARRPRIDSNQPQHF.